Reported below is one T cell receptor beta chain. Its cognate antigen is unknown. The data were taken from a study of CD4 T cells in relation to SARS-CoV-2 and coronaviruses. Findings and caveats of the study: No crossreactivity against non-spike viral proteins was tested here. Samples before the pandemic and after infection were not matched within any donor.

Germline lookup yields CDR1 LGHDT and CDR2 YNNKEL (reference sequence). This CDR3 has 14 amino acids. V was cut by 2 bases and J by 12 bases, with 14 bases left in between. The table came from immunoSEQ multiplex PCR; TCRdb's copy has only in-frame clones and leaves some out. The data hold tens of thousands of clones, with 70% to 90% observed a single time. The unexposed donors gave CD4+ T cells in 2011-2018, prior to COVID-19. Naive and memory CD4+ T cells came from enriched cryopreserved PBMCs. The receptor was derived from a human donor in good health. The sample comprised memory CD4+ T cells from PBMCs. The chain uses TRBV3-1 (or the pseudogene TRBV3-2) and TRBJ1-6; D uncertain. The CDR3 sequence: CASSQQTVVGPLHF. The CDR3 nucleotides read TGTGCCAGCAGCCAACAAACGGTTGTGGGACCCCTCCACTTT.